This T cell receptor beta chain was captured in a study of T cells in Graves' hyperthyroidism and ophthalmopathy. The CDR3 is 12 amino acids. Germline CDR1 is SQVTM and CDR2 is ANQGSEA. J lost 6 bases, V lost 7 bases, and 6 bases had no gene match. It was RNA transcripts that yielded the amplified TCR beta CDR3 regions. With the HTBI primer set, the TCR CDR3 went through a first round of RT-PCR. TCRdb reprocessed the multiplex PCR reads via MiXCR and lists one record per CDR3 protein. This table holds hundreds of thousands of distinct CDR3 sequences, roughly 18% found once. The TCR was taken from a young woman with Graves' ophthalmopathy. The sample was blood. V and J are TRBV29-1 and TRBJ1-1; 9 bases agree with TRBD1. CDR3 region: CSGRDRVAEAFF. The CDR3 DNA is TGCAGCGGTAGGGACAGGGTTGCTGAAGCTTTCTTT.